This TCR beta chain was documented in a study of cytomegalovirus exposure and HLA in healthy donors. The PCR was carried out with 60 Vbeta primers and 13 Jbeta primers. Method: immunoSEQ multiplex PCR; TCRdb's copy keeps in-frame clones and lacks some. This table holds 150,000 to 200,000 clones, around 75% found once. The CDR3 totals 13 residues. Germline V gene sequence: CDR1 SNHLY, CDR2 FYNNEI. Trimming took off 3 bases at V and 0 bases at J, with 6 bases between the two ends. The sequencing input was PBMCs. The clonotype comes from a young woman in good health and CMV-seronegative. The chain is built from TRBV2 and TRBJ2-7; weak D call: TRBD2 (5 bases). The CDR3 reads CASSDDYSYEQYF. CDR3 in DNA: TGTGCCAGCAGTGATGACTACTCCTACGAGCAGTACTTC.